This T cell receptor beta chain stems from a study of CD8 T cells in ankylosing spondylitis. Points on this clonotype: Being one base from a much bigger clone, this may be a read error.

It was by quantitative 5'-RACE with molecular barcodes that TCR beta libraries were made. TCRdb itself ran the 5' RACE reads through MiXCR, one entry per CDR3 protein. There are approximately 220,000 distinct CDR3 sequences in the sample; 25% to 30% occur only once, and 5% to 8% lies in the top ten. The receptor's source is a male donor with ankylosing spondylitis or in good health (not recorded which). The sample comprised blood, either unsorted or a sorted T cell fraction (not recorded which).

CDR3 amino acids: CASIGSGGASPLHF. CDR3 nucleotide sequence: TGTGCCAGCATTGGATCAGGGGGCGCGTCACCCCTCCACTTT. V and J are TRBV6-1 and TRBJ1-6; 8 nucleotides align to TRBD1. The CDR3 runs to 14 residues. The germline V gene encodes CDR1 MNHNS and CDR2 SASEGT. V was pared by 7 bases and J by 10 bases, with 9 bases of the junction left unmatched.